This T cell receptor (beta chain) was captured in a study of response to subunit inactivated influenza vaccine. Study-level results: Researchers suggested that each seasonal influenza vaccination recruits few new T cells.

MiXCR was run by TCRdb on the RT-PCR reads, yielding one entry per CDR3 protein. The sample holds 650,000 to 800,000 distinct CDR3 sequences, 11% to 15% seen once. Trimming stripped 5 bases from V and 1 base from J, with 8 bases between. Germline V gene lookup returns CDR1 SQVTM and CDR2 ANQGSEA. The CDR3 spans 12 residues. A note on this clonotype: What it binds is not known.

The TCR comes from a man between 45 and 60 years old who received an inactivated influenza vaccine. The sequences come from PBMCs from blood, collected roughly 15 days before vaccination. This rearrangement joins TRBV29-1 to TRBJ1-1; D gene unclear. CDR3 in DNA: TGCAGCGTTATTGAGGGGAACACTGAAGCTTTCTTT. This encodes CSVIEGNTEAFF.